This TCR beta chain was sequenced during a study of CD8 T cells in ankylosing spondylitis. The table lists this clonotype with many counts. The target antigen is unknown. A single record per CDR3 protein comes from TCRdb applying MiXCR to the 5' RACE reads. The sample includes around 490,000 distinct CDR3 sequences, roughly 5.2% of them seen just once. The germline CDR1 and CDR2 sequences are SGHDN and FVKESK. Losses at the gene ends were 4 bases for V and 3 bases for J; bases not matched to a gene: 2. The CDR3 contains 13 residues. Study conclusions and caveats: A TCR beta motif of seven or eight highly homologous variants appeared characteristic of ankylosing spondylitis blood. Relatively scarce in peripheral blood, disease-linked clones were CD8+. Researchers reportedly found disease-linked clones significantly enriched in matched ankylosing spondylitis synovial fluid.

The TCR was taken from a male donor with ankylosing spondylitis. The chain combines TRBV14 with TRBJ1-2; 7 nucleotides agree with TRBD1. What was sequenced was blood, either unsorted or a sorted T cell fraction (not recorded which). CDR3 sequence (DNA): TGTGCCAGCAGCCCGGGACAGCACTATGGCTACACCTTC. Protein sequence: CASSPGQHYGYTF.